The present T cell receptor beta chain was sequenced within a study of control samples from healthy donors and cancer patients (dated by TCRdb to about 2020). Details on this clone: The antigen it binds to is not known. No qualities accompany the bases; no much larger clone lies one base away.

V was cut back by 4 bases and J by 1 base, leaving a gap of 8 bases between them. The CDR3, cysteine through phenylalanine, is 13 amino acids long. The read is trimmed to its CDR3 DNA, 39 bases read in frame from base 1. Per the germline V gene, SGHDN is the CDR1 and FVKESK is the CDR2. The library was prepared using the immunoSEQ multiplex PCR assay. Drawn from immuneACCESS, this table holds only the in-frame rearrangements with V and J called that TCRdb kept. Clones are partly lost; checked studies trace under half to an unresolved V gene and leave the rest unexplained. This sample lists 96,000 or so clones; more than 80% were detected once. Over 8% of the sample belongs to the ten largest clones.

The chain uses TRBV14 and TRBJ2-7; TRBD2 is a weak D gene call, 5 bases matching. The receptor's source is a man aged 18 to 29 in good health. What was sequenced was blood. The CDR3 in this case is CASSRGSSYEQYF. The DNA reads TGTGCCAGCAGCCGAGGGAGTTCCTACGAGCAGTACTTC.